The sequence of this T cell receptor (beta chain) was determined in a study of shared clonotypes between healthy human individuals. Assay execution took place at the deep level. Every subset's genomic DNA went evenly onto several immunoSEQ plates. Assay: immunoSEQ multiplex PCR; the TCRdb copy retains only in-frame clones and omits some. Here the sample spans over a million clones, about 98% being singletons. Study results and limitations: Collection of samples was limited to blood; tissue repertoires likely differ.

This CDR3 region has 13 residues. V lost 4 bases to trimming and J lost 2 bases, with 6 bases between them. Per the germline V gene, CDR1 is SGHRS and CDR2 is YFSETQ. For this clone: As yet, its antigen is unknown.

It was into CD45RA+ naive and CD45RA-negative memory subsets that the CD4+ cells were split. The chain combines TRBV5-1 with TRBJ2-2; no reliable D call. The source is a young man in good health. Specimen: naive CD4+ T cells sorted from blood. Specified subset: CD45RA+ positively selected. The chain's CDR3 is CASSKSNTGELFF. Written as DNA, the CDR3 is TGCGCCAGCAGCAAAAGCAACACCGGGGAGCTGTTTTTT.